What follows are 28 T cell receptor beta chains derived from one specimen sequenced in a study of shared clonotypes between healthy human individuals. Profiling relied on immunoSEQ multiplex PCR, and the TCRdb table lists in-frame clones only, not all of them. The data show about half a million clones, more than 65% seen once. Material for sequencing was PBMCs. Receptor source: a woman aged 35 to 49 in good health. Some clones in this sample may be carry-over from other donors' samples.

V and J are TRBV30 and TRBJ1-2; 10 nucleotides line up with TRBD1. The CDR3 has 11 amino acids. V lost 4 bases and J lost 8; bases outside the gene matches: 1. The germline gives CDR1 GTSNPN, CDR2 SVGIG (reference sequence). The CDR3 spells CAWKGQGGYTF. CDR3 sequence (DNA): TGTGCCTGGAAGGGACAGGGGGGCTACACCTTC.

Concerning this clone: The likely explanation is a read error, given a far larger clone one base away. Additional DNA sequences in this sample encode the identical CDR3. The chain is built from TRBV4-3 and TRBJ1-1; D remains ambiguous. The CDR3 loop spans 15 amino acids. In germline, CDR1 is LGHNA, CDR2 YSLEER. The CDR3 spells CASSRTWTGGTEAFF. The CDR3, as DNA: TGCGCCAGCAGCCGAACCTGGACCGGAGGTACTGAAGCTTTCTTC.

A few counts support this clone. This sequence joins TRBV13 and TRBJ2-1, with 9 bases matching TRBD2. CDR1 PRHDT and CDR2 FYEKMQ come from the germline V gene (reference sequence). The CDR3 contains 17 residues. Germline trimming cut 3 bases from V and 0 bases from J; bases unmatched to any gene: 6. The CDR3 sequence is CASSFGTSLYSYNEQFF. CDR3 nucleotide sequence: TGTGCCAGCAGCTTTGGGACTAGCTTATACTCCTACAATGAGCAGTTCTTC. Complete variable domain (other parts from reference TRBV13 and TRBJ2-1): AAGVIQSPRHLIKEKRETATLKCYPIPRHDTVYWYQQGPGQDPQFLISFYEKMQSDKGSIPDRFSAQQFSDYHSELNMSSLELGDSALYFCASSFGTSLYSYNEQFFGPGTRLTVL.

This clone has only one observation. V gene TRBV19 combines with J gene TRBJ1-5; D is unresolved. Trimming removed 0 bases at V and 4 bases at J, with 7 bases between. Germline assignment: CDR1 LNHDA and CDR2 SQIVND (reference sequence). The CDR3 is 14 residues long. The CDR3 coding sequence is TGTGCCAGTAGTATAGACCGTGAGAATCAGCCCCAGCATTTT. Residues: CASSIDRENQPQHF.

The chain combines TRBV27 with TRBJ2-5; TRBD1 aligns across 7 bases. Germline CDR1 and CDR2: MNHEY and SMNVEV (reference sequence). CDR3 size: 15 residues. Trimming at V came to 5 bases and at J to 5 bases, leaving 11 bases not matched to a gene. The chain's CDR3 is CASSPLRTGGETQYF. The CDR3 DNA sequence: TGTGCCAGCAGTCCCCTCCGGACAGGCGGGGAGACCCAGTACTTC.

J is TRBJ2-7 and V is TRBV6-5; 14 nucleotides match TRBD2. With V trimmed by 4 bases and J by 10 bases, 9 bases remained unmatched. The CDR3 extends over 15 amino acids. Per germline, CDR1 MNHEY and CDR2 SVGAGI. The CDR3 DNA reads as TGTGCCAGCAGTTCAGGGACTAGCGGGAGAATGAGCCAGTACTTC. It yields the protein CASSSGTSGRMSQYF.

Concerning this clone: This sequence is one base from a far larger clone and is likely a read error. The V and J genes are TRBV30 and TRBJ1-1; D unclear. This CDR3 is 14 amino acids long. Germline V gives CDR1 GTSNPN, CDR2 SVGIG (reference sequence). V was trimmed by 0 bases and J by 2 bases, leaving 10 bases between them. CDR3 coding DNA: TGTGCCTGGAGTGTGAAAGGGATAAACACTGAAGCTTTCTTT. Its translation is CAWSVKGINTEAFF.

This chain connects TRBV4-1 to TRBJ2-5; 13 bases agree with TRBD2. The germline CDR1 and CDR2 sequences are MGHRA and YSYEKL. This CDR3 has 15 residues. J was trimmed by 5 bases and V by 5 bases; bases with no gene match: 5. The CDR3 sequence: CASSITSGRGETQYF. The CDR3 bases are TGCGCCAGCAGCATCACTAGCGGGAGGGGCGAGACCCAGTACTTC.

The chain joins TRBV19 to TRBJ1-3, with 9 positions matching TRBD1. CDR3 length equals 18 residues. Germline V CDR1 and CDR2: LNHDA, SQIVND (reference sequence). Trimming cost V 4 bases and J 1 base; bases outside gene matches: 11. The DNA of the CDR3 is TGTGCCAGTAGTAGCCCGGGACAGGGTTGGTTTTCTGGAAACACCATATATTTT. Translation: CASSSPGQGWFSGNTIYF.

The chain combines TRBV7-2 with TRBJ1-2, with D possibly being TRBD1 (5 bases). CDR3 size: 13 residues. V lost 5 bases and J lost 4, with 11 bases in between. CDR1 is SGHTA, CDR2 FQGNSA, per germline. CDR3 loop: CASSKGVGYGYTF. CDR3 nucleotide sequence: TGTGCCAGCAGCAAAGGGGTTGGCTATGGCTACACCTTC.

This clone was detected only a few times. The rearrangement links TRBV27 to TRBJ2-5; D may be TRBD1 (6 bases). The closer fit of TRBJ2-7 to the DNA end suggests the J call may be wrong. The CDR3 is 14 amino acids. The germline gives CDR1 MNHEY, CDR2 SMNVEV (reference sequence). Here the CDR3 reads CASSSTGPTYEQYF. CDR3 bases: TGTGCCAGCAGTTCGACAGGACCCACCTACGAGCAGTACTTC.

In regard to this clone: Since a much larger clone is just one base distant, this may be a read error. This specimen includes other DNA sequences encoding the same CDR3. The V gene is TRBV6-4, the J gene TRBJ1-1; D is undetermined. Germline values: CDR1 MRHNA, CDR2 SNTAGT. The CDR3 sequence is 13 residues long. V dropped 4 bases and J dropped 1 base, with 7 bases sitting between them. The CDR3 reads CASSARQNTEAFF. In nucleotides, the CDR3 is TGTGCCAGCAGTGCCCGGCAGAACACTGAAGCTTTCTTT.

The chain combines TRBV27 with TRBJ2-7; a weak D match, TRBD2 (6 bases). The germline V gene has CDR1 MNHEY and CDR2 SMNVEV (reference sequence). The CDR3 has 16 amino acids. V was shortened by 0 bases and J by 4 bases, with 16 bases between the two germline ends. The CDR3 reads CASSLSMASVGYEQYF. The DNA of the CDR3 is TGTGCCAGCAGTTTATCGATGGCTAGCGTTGGTTACGAGCAGTACTTC.

The V gene is TRBV5-4, the J gene TRBJ2-5; D ambiguous. The CDR3 consists of 15 residues. Trimming removed 1 base from V and 1 base from J, with 11 bases in between. Germline CDR1 and CDR2: SGHNT and YYREEE (reference sequence). CDR3 nucleotides: TGTGCCAGCAGCTTGATTCCAGCTCCCCAAGAGACCCAGTACTTC. It is translated as CASSLIPAPQETQYF.

Turning to this clone: The sample holds other DNA sequences that translate to the same CDR3. The chain recombines TRBV30 with TRBJ1-2; D is uncertain. The CDR3 contains 11 residues. Germline values: CDR1 GTSNPN, CDR2 SVGIG (reference sequence). The germline V and J ends were trimmed by 0 bases and 6 bases, with 5 bases remaining between them. The CDR3, as DNA: TGTGCCTGGAGTGTAGGGAATGGCTACACCTTC. It is translated as CAWSVGNGYTF. The full variable domain, with the rest looked up from reference TRBV30 and TRBJ1-2, is SQTIHQWPATLVQPVGSPLSLECTVEGTSNPNLYWYRQAAGRGLQLLFYSVGIGQISSEVPQNLSASRPQDRQFILSSKKLLLSDSGFYLCAWSVGNGYTFGSGTRLTVV.

In its sample, this clone was seen a few times. The gene calls are TRBV20-1 and TRBJ2-1; D uncertain. V lost 6 bases to trimming and J lost 6 bases, with 6 bases between them. CDR1 DFQATT and CDR2 SNEGSKA come from the germline V gene (reference sequence). This CDR3 is 10 amino acids long. This CDR3 is CSATRNEQFF. For the CDR3, the DNA is TGCAGTGCAACCCGCAATGAGCAGTTCTTC.

Remarks on this clone: A much bigger clone sits one base away, suggesting this may be a read error. V is TRBV7-2 and J is TRBJ2-7, with D uncertain. There are 11 residues in the CDR3. The V gene's germline CDR1 is SGHTA and CDR2 FQGNSA. Trimming left V 4 bases short and J 2 bases short, with 3 bases between. The CDR3 reads CASSSTYEQYF. In DNA form, the CDR3 reads TGTGCCAGCAGCTCCACCTACGAGCAGTACTTC.

Regarding this clone: Given a far larger clone just one base away, this is likely a sequencing read error. Other DNA sequences in the sample encode the same CDR3. The chain joins TRBV29-1 to TRBJ1-2, with D possibly TRBD1 on 5 matching bases. The germline V gene encodes CDR1 SQVTM and CDR2 ANQGSEA. CDR3 size: 15 residues. The CDR3 coding sequence is TGTAGCGTTGAAGTATTAGGGCAGGGATACTATGGCTACACCTTC. As protein: CSVEVLGQGYYGYTF. The complete variable domain, with remaining parts taken from reference TRBV29-1 and TRBJ1-2, reads SAVISQKPSRDICQRGTSLTIQCQVDSQVTMMFWYRQQPGQSLTLIATANQGSEATYESGFVIDKFPISRPNLTFSTLTVSNMSPEDSSIYLCSVEVLGQGYYGYTFGSGTRLTVV.

The chain carries TRBV14 and TRBJ2-1; 7 bases fit TRBD2. CDR3 length equals 18 residues. V gave up 1 base and J gave up 1 base; unmatched junction bases: 10. Germline assignment: CDR1 SGHDN and CDR2 FVKESK. The CDR3 loop reads CASSQVVWTRWSYNEQFF. The CDR3 coding sequence is TGTGCCAGCAGCCAAGTTGTATGGACTAGATGGTCCTACAATGAGCAGTTCTTC.

V is TRBV11-3 and J is TRBJ1-5; D might be TRBD1 (6 bases). The CDR3 spans 14 residues. V lost 4 bases to trimming and J lost 3 bases, with 10 bases between them. From germline, CDR1 is SGHNT and CDR2 YENEEA. This CDR3 is CASSYGQNNQPQHF. For the CDR3, the DNA is TGTGCCAGCAGCTATGGACAGAACAATCAGCCCCAGCATTTT.

The chain is built from TRBV19 and TRBJ2-5; D possibly uses TRBD1 or TRBD2 (5 bases each). The end of the DNA is better explained by TRBJ2-7, so the J call may be wrong. Germline CDR1 and CDR2: LNHDA and SQIVND (reference sequence). The CDR3 is 12 residues long. The CDR3 loop is CASSMTGREQYF. CDR3 in DNA: TGTGCCAGTAGTATGACGGGGCGCGAGCAGTACTTC.

The gene calls are TRBV10-1 and TRBJ2-5, with a weak D call TRBD1 (5 bases). Germline loops: CDR1 WNHNN, CDR2 SYGVQD (reference sequence). V was cut by 8 bases and J by 0 bases, with 22 bases left in between. This CDR3 region has 17 residues. CDR3 in DNA: TGCGCCAGCGGGTGGGGCCAACAGGACCCGTACCAAGAGACCCAGTACTTC. This sequence encodes CASGWGQQDPYQETQYF.

The chain is built from TRBV2 and TRBJ2-7, with D possibly TRBD2 on 6 matching bases. Germline lookup yields CDR1 SNHLY and CDR2 FYNNEI. V lost 6 bases to trimming and J lost 0 bases, with 12 bases between them. This CDR3 is 14 amino acids long. CDR3 region: CASSRSGSSYEQYF. For the CDR3, the DNA is TGTGCCAGCAGCCGGTCCGGGAGCTCCTACGAGCAGTACTTC.

This clone was detected many times. The sample contains more than one DNA sequence encoding this CDR3. The V call is TRBV2, the J call TRBJ2-7; TRBD1 matches at 8 bases. Germline lookup yields CDR1 SNHLY and CDR2 FYNNEI. The CDR3 totals 15 residues. The V and J ends lost 3 bases and 0 bases, in that order; junction bases with no gene match: 4. CDR3 sequence reads: CASSDGQGDSYEQYF. As DNA, the CDR3 is TGTGCCAGCAGTGACGGACAGGGAGACTCCTACGAGCAGTACTTC.

As for this clone: With a far larger clone one base away, a read error is the likely cause. Other DNA sequences within the sample encode an identical CDR3. The chain couples TRBV29-1 to TRBJ2-7; the match to TRBD1 covers 8 bases. CDR3 length: 12 residues. The trim removed 8 bases at V and 6 bases at J, leaving 9 bases unmatched. Per the germline V gene, CDR1 is SQVTM and CDR2 is ANQGSEA. For the CDR3, the DNA is TGCAGCACAAAAGGACAGGGCAGCGAGCAGTACTTC. This translates into CSTKGQGSEQYF.

Remarks on this clone: A far larger clone is one nucleotide away, so this likely arose from a read error. The CDR3 DNA sequence: TGTGCCAGCAGGGGGGGCTCAGCTACTAAAGCTTTCTTT. Translated, it gives CASRGGSATKAFF. This sequence joins TRBV6-5 and TRBJ1-1, with D possibly matching TRBD1 (6 bases). The germline CDR1 and CDR2 sequences are MNHEY and SVGAGI. Trimming took 6 bases from V and 9 from J, leaving 17 bases between them. CDR3 length: 13 residues.

This clone was seen more than once but under ten times. In the same sample, other DNA sequences code for this CDR3. The chain joins TRBV19 to TRBJ2-5, with a possible D match to TRBD2 (6 bases). Trimming removed 3 bases at V and 5 bases at J, with 7 bases between. Germline V gene data show CDR1 as LNHDA and CDR2 as SQIVND (reference sequence). The CDR3 runs 12 residues. The CDR3 sequence: CASSIGGETQYF. The CDR3 coding sequence is TGTGCCAGTAGTATTGGGGGGGAGACCCAGTACTTC.

This clone has more than one count but fewer than ten. The chain couples TRBV7-3 to TRBJ2-7; D might be TRBD1 (5 bases). This CDR3 is built from 14 residues. Trimming took off 5 bases at V and 6 bases at J, with 17 bases between the two ends. The germline V gene encodes CDR1 SGHTA and CDR2 FQGTGA. Here the CDR3 DNA reads TGTGCCAGCAGCACCTCGTCAGGGCCGGGCGAGCAGTACTTC. Protein: CASSTSSGPGEQYF.